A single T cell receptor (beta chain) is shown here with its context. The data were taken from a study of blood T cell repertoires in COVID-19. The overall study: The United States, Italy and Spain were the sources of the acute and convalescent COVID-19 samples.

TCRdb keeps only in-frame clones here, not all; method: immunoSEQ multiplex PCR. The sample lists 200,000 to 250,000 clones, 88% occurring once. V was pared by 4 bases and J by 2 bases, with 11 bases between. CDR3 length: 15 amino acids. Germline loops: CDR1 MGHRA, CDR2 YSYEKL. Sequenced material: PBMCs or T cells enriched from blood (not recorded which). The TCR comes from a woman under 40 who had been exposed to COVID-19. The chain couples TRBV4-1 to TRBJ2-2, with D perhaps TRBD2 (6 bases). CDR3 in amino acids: CASSRGGLNTGELFF. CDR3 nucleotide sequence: TGCGCCAGCAGCCGCGGAGGGCTTAACACCGGGGAGCTGTTTTTT.